This TCR beta chain was obtained from a study of shared clonotypes between healthy human individuals. Germline-derived CDR1 and CDR2 are SGHRS and YFSETQ. V was clipped by 0 bases and J by 7 bases, with 17 bases between them. The CDR3 extends over 16 amino acids. Sequenced by immunoSEQ multiplex PCR; TCRdb stores in-frame clones only, minus some. The table lists around 500,000 clones, 70% to 85% of them singletons. The receptor comes from a woman aged 40-49 years in good health. Some clones in this sample may be carry-over from other donors' samples. Source material: PBMCs. The V call is TRBV5-1, the J call TRBJ2-1, with TRBD2 as a possible D gene (6 bases). CDR3 protein: CASSLAGGGSGNEQFF. CDR3 nucleotide sequence: TGCGCCAGCAGCTTGGCTGGCGGAGGGTCGGGGAATGAGCAGTTCTTC.